The present entry profiles one TCR beta chain with its context. What it binds is unknown. The source of the sample is a study of cytomegalovirus exposure and HLA in healthy donors. Findings and caveats of the study: In a later analysis, across HLA loci, associated TCR counts were highest for DRB1, lowest for HLA-C. The study flagged around 160 TCR beta chains as cytomegalovirus-associated.

PCR used 60 Vbeta primers and 13 Jbeta primers. Assay used: immunoSEQ multiplex PCR; TCRdb lists only in-frame clones, some missing. The data show under 200,000 clones, 65% to 80% seen once. Sequenced sample: PBMCs. This receptor was taken from a woman between 40 and 55 years old in good health and CMV-seropositive.

CDR3 protein: CATSPEDRGDGYGYTF. Written as DNA, the CDR3 is TGTGCCACCAGTCCCGAGGACAGGGGAGATGGCTATGGCTACACCTTC. The rearrangement links TRBV15 to TRBJ1-2, with 9 bases identical to TRBD1. V dropped 6 bases and J dropped 4; count of bases not matched to a gene: 12. Germline V CDR1 and CDR2: LNHNV, YYDKDF (reference sequence). The CDR3 runs 16 residues. Full variable domain (remainder filled in from reference TRBV15 and TRBJ1-2): DAMVIQNPRYQVTQFGKPVTLSCSQTLNHNVMYWYQQKSSQAPKLLFHYYDKDFNNEADTPDNFQSRRPNTSFCFLDIRSPGLGDTAMYLCATSPEDRGDGYGYTFGSGTRLTVV.